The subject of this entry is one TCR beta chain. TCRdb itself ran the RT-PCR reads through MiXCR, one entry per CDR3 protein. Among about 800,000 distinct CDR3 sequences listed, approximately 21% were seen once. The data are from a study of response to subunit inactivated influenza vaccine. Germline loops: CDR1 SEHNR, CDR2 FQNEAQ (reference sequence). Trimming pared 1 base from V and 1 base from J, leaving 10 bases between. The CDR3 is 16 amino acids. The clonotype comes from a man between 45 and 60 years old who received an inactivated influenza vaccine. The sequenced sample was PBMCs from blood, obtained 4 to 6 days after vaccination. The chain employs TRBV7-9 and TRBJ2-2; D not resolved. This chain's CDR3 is CASSLGALRNTGELFF. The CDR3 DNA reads TGTGCCAGCAGCTTAGGGGCCCTAAGGAACACCGGGGAGCTGTTTTTT. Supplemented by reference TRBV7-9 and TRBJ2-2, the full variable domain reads DTGVSQNPRHKITKRGQNVTFRCDPISEHNRLYWYRQTLGQGPEFLTYFQNEAQLEKSRLLSDRFSAERPKGSFSTLEIQRTEQGDSAMYLCASSLGALRNTGELFFGEGSRLTVL.